The T cell receptor (beta chain) described here comes from a study of control samples from healthy donors and cancer patients. Profiled with immunoSEQ multiplex PCR; TCRdb holds only in-frame clones, not every one. In the table there are about 140,000 clones, 92% of which are singletons. V was trimmed by 2 bases and J by 7 bases, leaving 9 bases between them. The CDR3 sequence is 13 residues long. Material: blood. The chain uses TRBV12-3 or TRBV12-4 and TRBJ1-5; no definite D call. The source of this sequence is a man younger than 45 in good health. CDR3: CASSLRTGQPQHF. The CDR3 bases are TGTGCCAGCAGTTTACGGACGGGACAGCCCCAGCATTTT.